The text below deals with one T cell receptor (beta chain). What it recognizes is unknown. There are 15 residues in the CDR3. The V end lost 5 bases, the J end lost 9 bases, and 20 bases lay between the germline ends. The data belong to a study of T cell repertoires in cytomegalovirus infection. Looking at the study overall: Signatures in public TCR beta sequences pointed to both CMV infection and matching HLA type. Broader study findings: Dominating the ex vivo response were HLA-C-restricted CMV-specific TCR beta clonotypes.

Each CDR3 protein gets one entry after TCRdb re-called the reads with MiXCR. The repertoire consists of around 530,000 distinct CDR3 sequences, with about a quarter occurring once and the leading ten covering around 14%. Sequencing was performed on PBMCs. This chain connects TRBV12-3 or TRBV12-4 to TRBJ2-1; tentative D call: TRBD2 (6 bases). The TCR originated in a human donor in good health (CMV status not recorded). Some clones in this sample may be carry-over from other donors' samples. The CDR3 here is CASSRRLVTYGEQFF. The CDR3 DNA is TGTGCCAGCAGTCGTCGACTAGTTACCTATGGTGAGCAGTTCTTC.